This record covers a single TCR beta chain. The ends lost 7 bases at V and 8 bases at J; junction bases unmatched: 12. Germline CDR1 and CDR2: SGHRS and YFSETQ. This CDR3 is 15 amino acids long. This sample stems from a study of blood T cell repertoires in COVID-19. The table came from immunoSEQ multiplex PCR; TCRdb's copy has only in-frame clones and leaves some out. Of roughly 370,000 clones listed, around 87% were seen once; the top ten hold around 10%. This clonotype originated in a woman in her forties or fifties who had recovered from COVID-19. V is TRBV5-1 and J is TRBJ2-1; 10 bases are a match to TRBD1. The sequencing sample was made of PBMCs or T cells enriched from blood (not recorded which). CDR3 nucleotides: TGCGCCAGCGGACAACGACAGGGGGCGTTCGATGAGCAGTTCTTC. Amino acid sequence: CASGQRQGAFDEQFF.